This T cell receptor beta chain was obtained from a study of blood T cell repertoires in COVID-19. The CDR3 totals 13 residues. V was clipped by 0 bases and J by 7 bases, with 10 bases between them. Per germline, CDR1 SGHDT and CDR2 YYEEEE. In the original processing: For nucleated cells, counts were estimated from reference gene primer amplification. The assay was immunoSEQ multiplex PCR, and TCRdb's table has in-frame clones only and misses some. Clone size and the V and J calls come from that table; the DNA yielded D and trimming. The sample records fewer than 300,000 clones, around 84% being singletons.

The TCR originated in a man aged 50 or older with COVID-19, enrolled during active disease. This chain joins TRBV5-6 and TRBJ1-2; D is unresolved. Sequencing input: peripheral blood. The CDR3 loop reads CASSLDRFSGYTF. DNA for the CDR3: TGTGCCAGCAGCTTGGATCGGTTCTCTGGCTACACCTTC.